A selection of T cell receptor beta chains follows, all from one sample in a study of T-cell memory formation after mild COVID-19. TCRdb analysed the 5' RACE reads with MiXCR anew, one entry per CDR3 protein. The sample contains fewer than 400,000 distinct CDR3 sequences, approximately 16% of which appear only once. Sequences were obtained from PBMCs or a T cell subset sorted from them (not recorded which). Source of these receptors: a young man who had mild COVID-19 (a few samples of this study predate the infection). Cell type and time point are not known. CDR3s include the opening cysteine and the closing phenylalanine or tryptophan. The D gene is left open where the match is weak. Some rows mark clone size as missing; the rest say once, few, many or name a class of expanded clone.

- | TRBJ2-3 | TRBV2 | few | TGTGCCAACGCCGTTGAGGGGGGCACAGATACGCAGTATTTT | CANAVEGGTDTQYF
TRBD1 | TRBJ1-6 | TRBV7-6 | - | TGTGCCAGCAGCTTAGGACAGGGGTTTTCACCCCTCCACTTT | CASSLGQGFSPLHF
- | TRBJ2-3 | TRBV7-2 | many | TGTGCCAGCAGCTTGGATCAGGGTCTTTATACGCAGTATTTT | CASSLDQGLYTQYF
TRBD2 | TRBJ2-1 | TRBV6-2/TRBV6-3 | few | TGTGCCAGCAGCTACGCTAGCGGGGGGAGTCTGGATGAGCAGTTCTTC | CASSYASGGSLDEQFF
- | TRBJ2-3 | TRBV5-1 | - | TGCGCCAGCAGCTTGACCTGGGCAGATACGCAGTATTTT | CASSLTWADTQYF
TRBD1 | TRBJ1-2 | TRBV6-6 | few | TGTGCCAGCAGTTCGGACAGGGGGCTAAGTGGCTACACCTTC | CASSSDRGLSGYTF
TRBD2 | TRBJ2-3 | TRBV7-3 | many | TGTGCCAGCAGCTCTCTAGCGGGGGAGCTTGATACGCAGTATTTT | CASSSLAGELDTQYF
- | TRBJ1-1 | TRBV9 | few | TGTGCCAGCAGCCCCTCGACCGGGAGGCGTGAAGCTTTCTTT | CASSPSTGRREAFF
- | TRBJ2-1 | TRBV6-4 | many | TGTGCCAGCAGTGACAGGGATAATGAGCAGTTCTTC | CASSDRDNEQFF
- | TRBJ1-4 | TRBV20-1 | - | TGCAGTGGGAATGAAAAACTGTTTTTT | CSGNEKLFF
- | TRBJ1-3 | TRBV4-2 | few | TGTGCCAGCAGCCAAGTCCTTCCCAGGTCTGGAAACACCATATATTTT | CASSQVLPRSGNTIYF
- | TRBJ1-1 | TRBV7-9 | - | TGTGCCAGCAGCTTAGAGGGGGGTAAGTTTCCTGAAGCTTTCTTT | CASSLEGGKFPEAFF
- | TRBJ1-2 | TRBV20-1 | - | TGCAGTGCTAATCAGGGGCTCGACTATGGCTACACCTTC | CSANQGLDYGYTF
- | TRBJ2-5 | TRBV18 | few | TGTGCCAGCTCACAAGGACAGCAAGAGACCCAGTACTTC | CASSQGQQETQYF
TRBD2 | TRBJ2-3 | TRBV10-2 | few | TGCGCCAGCAGAACTAGCGGGGCCTTAGATACGCAGTATTTT | CASRTSGALDTQYF
TRBD1 | TRBJ2-2 | TRBV7-9 | - | TGTGCCAGCAGCTTAGCGCGGACAGGGGGAAACACCGGGGAGCTGTTTTTT | CASSLARTGGNTGELFF
TRBD2 | TRBJ2-5 | TRBV19 | - | TGTGCCAGTAGTGCGGGGGGGCTTGAGACCCAGTACTTC | CASSAGGLETQYF
TRBD1 | TRBJ2-1 | TRBV5-1 | many | TGCGCCAGCAGCTTCCGACAGGGGGCTTGGGGTGAGCAGTTCTTC | CASSFRQGAWGEQFF
TRBD1 | TRBJ2-3 | TRBV5-1 | few | TGCGCCAGCGGGGGCCGGGACAGGGTGAAAGATACGCAGTATTTT | CASGGRDRVKDTQYF
- | TRBJ1-1 | TRBV12-3/TRBV12-4 | - | TGTGCCAGCCGGGAGGGAAACACTGAAGCTTTCTTT | CASREGNTEAFF
- | TRBJ1-2 | TRBV28 | few | TGTGCCAGCAGTAATCCCGGGACAACCTATGGCTACACCTTC | CASSNPGTTYGYTF
- | TRBJ1-2 | TRBV12-3/TRBV12-4 | - | TGTGCCAGCAGCATCAGGGGTGGCTACACCTTC | CASSIRGGYTF
TRBD2 | TRBJ2-1 | TRBV6-5 | many | TGTGCCAGCAGTTCTAGGACTAGCGGGGGAGGTGAGCAGTTCTTC | CASSSRTSGGGEQFF
- | TRBJ1-6 | TRBV5-1 | few | TGCGCCAGCAGCTTGCGGTCAGGCGATAATTCACCCCTCCACTTT | CASSLRSGDNSPLHF
TRBD2 | TRBJ2-3 | TRBV28 | - | TGTGCCAGCAGCCTAAACGCGGGACTAGCCGTTTTACAGTATTTT | CASSLNAGLAVLQYF
TRBD1 | TRBJ1-6 | TRBV6-5 | - | TGTGCCAGCAGTCCACCGGGACAGGGTCAATCACCCCTCCACTTT | CASSPPGQGQSPLHF
- | TRBJ2-3 | TRBV7-9 | - | TGTGCCAGCGTGGGGGGCACAGATACGCAGTATTTT | CASVGGTDTQYF
TRBD1 | TRBJ2-4 | TRBV6-5 | - | TGTGCCAGCAGCCGTTGGGACAGGGGCCAAAACATTCAGTACTTC | CASSRWDRGQNIQYF
TRBD2 | TRBJ2-1 | TRBV27 | - | TGTGCCAGCAGTGAGCGGGGGGGCGAATCCCTATCCTACAATGAGCAGTTCTTC | CASSERGGESLSYNEQFF